This T cell receptor beta chain was found in a study of blood T cell repertoires in COVID-19. On the study more broadly: Italy, Spain and the United States were the sources of the convalescent and acute COVID-19 samples.

CDR3 length: 15 amino acids. The germline CDR1 and CDR2 sequences are SGHNT and YYREEE (reference sequence). With 4 bases removed from V and 0 bases from J, the gap between germline ends came to 10 bases. Per the original data handling: How many nucleated cells were present was estimated from reference gene primer amplification. Generated by immunoSEQ multiplex PCR, the TCRdb table keeps only in-frame clones and is missing some. That table is the source of V, J and clone size, and D and trimming were worked out from the DNA. The sample holds approximately 96,000 clones, roughly 80% seen once. The V gene is TRBV5-4, the J gene TRBJ2-2, with a possible D match to TRBD1 (5 bases). The receptor's source is a woman over 75 with acute or convalescent COVID-19. Source material: peripheral blood. CDR3 DNA: TGTGCCAGCAGCCGTCCAGGGTCGAACACCGGGGAGCTGTTTTTT. The encoded protein is CASSRPGSNTGELFF.